This note documents a single TCR beta chain sequence. Its antigen is currently unknown. A second PCR, run for 7 to 11 cycles, used a sample-barcoded 5' primer plus a J-beta primer mix. Using its own MiXCR run on the 5' RACE reads, TCRdb lists one record per CDR3 protein. The sample lists hundreds of thousands of distinct CDR3 sequences; 27% were seen once. The sample is drawn from a study of blood T cells in healthy people across ages. Study-wide results and limits: Naive T cell percentage and TCR beta diversity correlated strongly. Expanded clonotype shifts may have been confounded, as the donors had an unknown CMV status.

Per germline, CDR1 SGHTA and CDR2 FQGNSA. V shed 2 bases, J shed 3 bases, and the junction held 6 bases outside the gene matches. This CDR3 is 16 amino acids long. The sample was also reused in another study, on T cells of mothers and their children. As that report states: Unrelated mother-child pairs always had slightly, but never significantly, lower normalized overlap than related pairs.

The clonotype originates from a boy aged 2 to 10 in good health. The sample taken for sequencing was blood. The chain combines TRBV7-2 with TRBJ2-5, with 10 bases fitting TRBD2. The DNA for the CDR3 is TGTGCCAGCAGCTTATACACTAGCGGGGAGAAAGAGACCCAGTACTTC. Its translation: CASSLYTSGEKETQYF. The full variable domain, its missing parts supplied by reference TRBV7-2 and TRBJ2-5, is GAGVSQSPSNKVTEKGKDVELRCDPISGHTALYWYRQSLGQGLEFLIYFQGNSAPDKSGLPSDRFSAERTGGSVSTLTIQRTQQEDSAVYLCASSLYTSGEKETQYFGPGTRLLVL.